This T cell receptor (beta chain) was captured in a study of regulatory T cells in long-lasting Graves disease. This clonotype occurred many times. Its antigen is as yet unknown. Through Arm-PCR of CDR3 regions and iRepertoire HTBI primers, TCR beta libraries were built. TCRdb passed the multiplex PCR reads through MiXCR, listing each CDR3 protein once. The sample shows hundreds of thousands of distinct CDR3 sequences, approximately 12% of them seen only once. Time point: newly diagnosed GD, antithyroid drugs for less than 3 months. With RNA extracted from PBMCs as input, the TCR library was made. The CDR3 contains 14 residues. Germline V gives CDR1 LNHDA, CDR2 SQIVND (reference sequence). Trimming cost V 5 bases and J 7 bases; bases outside gene matches: 7. Study results and caveats: Persistent Graves' patients possessed reduced TCR diversity relative to recently diagnosed ones.

These same data were also listed under a study on T cells in Graves' hyperthyroidism and ophthalmopathy. From that second work: For Graves' hyperthyroidism to be stable, ophthalmopathy could not progress within 18 months. The HTBI primer set was used in a first-round RT-PCR of the TCR CDR3.

The sequence derives from a woman in her twenties or thirties with Graves disease. Sequenced material: peripheral blood mononuclear cells (PBMCs), taken at new diagnosis, from a patient treated with antithyroid drugs. V is TRBV19 and J is TRBJ2-7; 11 bases match TRBD1. CDR3 bases: TGTGCCAGTAGTCTGGGACAGGGGGACCGGGAGCAGTACTTC. Encoded protein: CASSLGQGDREQYF.